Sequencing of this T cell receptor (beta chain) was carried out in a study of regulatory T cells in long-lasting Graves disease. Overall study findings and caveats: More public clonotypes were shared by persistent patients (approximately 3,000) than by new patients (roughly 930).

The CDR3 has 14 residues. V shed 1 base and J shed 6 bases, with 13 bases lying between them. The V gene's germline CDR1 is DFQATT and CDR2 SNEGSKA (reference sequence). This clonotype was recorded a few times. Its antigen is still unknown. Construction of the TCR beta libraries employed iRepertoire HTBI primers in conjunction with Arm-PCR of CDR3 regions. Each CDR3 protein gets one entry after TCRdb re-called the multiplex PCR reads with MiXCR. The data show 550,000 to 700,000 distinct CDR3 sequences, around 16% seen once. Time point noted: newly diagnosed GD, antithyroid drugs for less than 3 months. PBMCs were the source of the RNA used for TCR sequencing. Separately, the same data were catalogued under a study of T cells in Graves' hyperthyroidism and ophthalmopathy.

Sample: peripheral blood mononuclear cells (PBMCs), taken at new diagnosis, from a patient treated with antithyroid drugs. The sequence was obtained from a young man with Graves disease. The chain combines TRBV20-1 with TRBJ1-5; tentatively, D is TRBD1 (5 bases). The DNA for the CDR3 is TGCAGTGCTAGAGTGCCAGGGTCTCGTCAGCCCCAGCATTTT. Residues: CSARVPGSRQPQHF.